These T cell receptor beta chains were read from a single sample in a study of PD-1 blockade in mismatch repair-deficient tumors. Profiling relied on immunoSEQ multiplex PCR, and the TCRdb table lists in-frame clones only, not all of them. The table lists roughly 32,000 clones, approximately 80% of them singletons. This material consisted of PBMCs, taken roughly 6 weeks after starting pembrolizumab. The receptors were sampled from an adult with mismatch repair-deficient cancer. CDR3s include the opening cysteine and the closing phenylalanine or tryptophan. A D gene is named only where the DNA matches it firmly. A clone size is listed for some rows: how often the clone was seen (once, few, many), or a class if it is expanded.

V: TRBV19; size: -; J: TRBJ1-2; D: -; CDR3: CASSLLPTNYGYTF; DNA: TGTGCCAGTAGCCTTCTCCCTACCAACTATGGCTACACCTTC
V: TRBV5-1; size: -; J: TRBJ1-1; D: -; CDR3: CASSLAVPINTEAFF; DNA: TGCGCCAGCAGCTTGGCAGTTCCCATAAACACTGAAGCTTTCTTT
V: TRBV23-1; size: -; J: TRBJ1-1; D: TRBD1; CDR3: CASSQSLGTGPGMNTEAFF; DNA: TGCGCCAGCAGTCAATCGTTGGGGACAGGCCCCGGTATGAACACTGAAGCTTTCTTT
V: TRBV10-3; size: -; J: TRBJ2-7; D: -; CDR3: CAISESTRLADEQYF; DNA: TGTGCCATCAGTGAGTCGACTAGGTTAGCGGACGAGCAGTACTTC
V: TRBV7-8; size: -; J: TRBJ1-3; D: -; CDR3: CASSFPGSNTIYF; DNA: TGTGCCAGCAGCTTTCCAGGGTCAAACACCATATATTTT
V: TRBV19; size: -; J: TRBJ1-4; D: -; CDR3: CASTPRSVGGEKLFF; DNA: TGTGCCAGTACCCCGAGATCAGTAGGAGGTGAAAAACTGTTTTTT
V: TRBV19; size: -; J: TRBJ2-4; D: -; CDR3: CASSIPTGPIAKNIQYF; DNA: TGTGCCAGTAGTATACCCACAGGCCCAATAGCCAAAAACATTCAGTACTTC
V: TRBV28; size: -; J: TRBJ2-5; D: TRBD1; CDR3: CASRMGQGASETQYF; DNA: TGTGCCAGCAGAATGGGACAGGGGGCTTCAGAGACCCAGTACTTC
V: TRBV5-1; size: -; J: TRBJ2-2; D: TRBD2; CDR3: CASSPRTSSVGELFF; DNA: TGCGCCAGCAGCCCTCGGACTAGTTCTGTCGGGGAGCTGTTTTTT
V: TRBV11-2; size: -; J: TRBJ2-5; D: -; CDR3: CASSLAPYQETQYF; DNA: TGTGCCAGCAGCTTAGCTCCGTACCAAGAGACCCAGTACTTC
V: TRBV11-3; size: once; J: TRBJ1-1; D: -; CDR3: CASSLAPEQVGKNTEAFF; DNA: TGTGCCAGCAGCTTAGCCCCCGAACAGGTTGGGAAGAACACTGAAGCTTTCTTT
V: TRBV28; size: -; J: TRBJ2-7; D: TRBD2; CDR3: CASSPGLALYEQYF; DNA: TGTGCCAGCAGCCCGGGACTAGCGTTGTACGAGCAGTACTTC
V: TRBV30; size: -; J: TRBJ2-3; D: TRBD1; CDR3: CAWRPDRGIITDTQYF; DNA: TGTGCCTGGAGGCCGGACAGGGGCATCATCACAGATACGCAGTATTTT
V: TRBV27; size: -; J: TRBJ2-2; D: -; CDR3: CASCFANTGELFF; DNA: TGTGCCAGCTGTTTCGCGAACACCGGGGAGCTGTTTTTT
V: TRBV25-1; size: once; J: TRBJ2-2; D: TRBD2; CDR3: CASSELAGWTTGELFF; DNA: TGTGCCAGCAGTGAGTTAGCGGGGTGGACCACCGGGGAGCTGTTTTTT
V: TRBV19; size: -; J: TRBJ1-4; D: -; CDR3: CASSITDYNEKLFF; DNA: TGTGCCAGTAGTATAACAGATTATAATGAAAAACTGTTTTTT
V: TRBV7-6; size: -; J: TRBJ2-7; D: -; CDR3: CASSQPGAGPGSYEQYF; DNA: TGTGCCAGCAGCCAGCCAGGGGCAGGACCCGGCTCCTACGAGCAGTACTTC
V: TRBV7-9; size: -; J: TRBJ1-1; D: -; CDR3: CASRPTVNTEAFF; DNA: TGTGCCAGCAGGCCGACAGTGAACACTGAAGCTTTCTTT
V: TRBV27; size: -; J: TRBJ2-7; D: -; CDR3: CASSPRTGGGYEQYF; DNA: TGTGCCAGCAGTCCTAGGACAGGAGGGGGCTACGAGCAGTACTTC
V: TRBV27; size: -; J: TRBJ2-7; D: -; CDR3: CASSRRGMGGSSYEQYF; DNA: TGTGCCAGCAGCCGCCGCGGCATGGGGGGTAGCTCCTACGAGCAGTACTTC
V: TRBV9; size: -; J: TRBJ1-1; D: -; CDR3: CASSARQAMNTEAFF; DNA: TGTGCCAGCAGCGCTAGACAGGCCATGAACACTGAAGCTTTCTTT
V: TRBV9; size: -; J: TRBJ2-1; D: TRBD1; CDR3: CASSVGGQGIDEQFF; DNA: TGTGCCAGCAGCGTAGGGGGACAGGGTATCGATGAGCAGTTCTTC
V: TRBV28; size: -; J: TRBJ2-5; D: TRBD2; CDR3: CASSETSGRAQETQYF; DNA: TGTGCCAGCAGTGAGACTAGCGGGAGGGCCCAAGAGACCCAGTACTTC
V: TRBV25-1; size: -; J: TRBJ1-4; D: -; CDR3: CASSEIGGWRNEKLFF; DNA: TGTGCCAGCAGTGAAATCGGCGGATGGAGGAATGAAAAACTGTTTTTT
V: TRBV6-1; size: -; J: TRBJ1-5; D: -; CDR3: CASSEGRSRNQPQHF; DNA: TGTGCCAGCAGTGAAGGAAGGAGTCGCAATCAGCCCCAGCATTTT
V: TRBV7-3; size: -; J: TRBJ1-1; D: TRBD1; CDR3: CASSLTGGNTEAFF; DNA: TGTGCCAGCAGCCTTACAGGGGGCAACACTGAAGCTTTCTTT
V: TRBV2; size: -; J: TRBJ1-5; D: TRBD1; CDR3: CASRAGTVNNQPQHF; DNA: TGTGCCAGCAGAGCCGGGACAGTTAACAATCAGCCCCAGCATTTT
V: TRBV6-1; size: -; J: TRBJ2-3; D: TRBD2; CDR3: CASSGSGRAPDTQYF; DNA: TGTGCCAGCAGTGGTAGCGGGAGGGCCCCAGATACGCAGTATTTT
V: TRBV29-1; size: -; J: TRBJ1-2; D: -; CDR3: CSARSRENYGYTF; DNA: TGCAGCGCAAGATCGCGGGAGAACTATGGCTACACCTTC
V: TRBV10-1; size: -; J: TRBJ2-7; D: TRBD1; CDR3: CASSESGTGGYEQYF; DNA: TGCGCCAGCAGTGAGTCCGGGACAGGGGGCTACGAGCAGTACTTC
V: TRBV19; size: -; J: TRBJ2-2; D: TRBD2; CDR3: CASSRLAGATGELFF; DNA: TGTGCCAGTAGCCGACTAGCGGGAGCCACCGGGGAGCTGTTTTTT
V: TRBV11-3; size: few; J: TRBJ1-6; D: -; CDR3: CASSLSPTGQTSPLHF; DNA: TGTGCCAGCAGCTTAAGCCCGACAGGTCAGACTTCACCCCTCCACTTT
V: TRBV11-2; size: -; J: TRBJ2-3; D: -; CDR3: CASSLVGSPDTQYF; DNA: TGTGCCAGCAGCTTAGTTGGTAGCCCAGATACGCAGTATTTT
V: TRBV5-1; size: -; J: TRBJ2-2; D: TRBD2; CDR3: CASSSGLAGVTNTGELFF; DNA: TGCGCCAGCAGCTCGGGACTAGCGGGAGTCACGAACACCGGGGAGCTGTTTTTT
V: TRBV27; size: -; J: TRBJ2-1; D: TRBD2; CDR3: CASSLAGVVYNEQFF; DNA: TGTGCCAGCAGTTTGGCGGGAGTTGTCTACAATGAGCAGTTCTTC
V: TRBV7-8; size: -; J: TRBJ1-2; D: -; CDR3: CASSFSINYGYTF; DNA: TGTGCCAGCAGCTTTTCTATTAACTATGGCTACACCTTC
V: TRBV6-1; size: -; J: TRBJ2-7; D: TRBD2; CDR3: CASSLAGGPYEQYF; DNA: TGTGCCAGCTCCCTAGCGGGAGGGCCCTACGAGCAGTACTTC
V: TRBV6-5; size: -; J: TRBJ1-2; D: -; CDR3: CASSLNQGNYGYTF; DNA: TGTGCCAGCAGCCTCAACCAGGGTAACTATGGCTACACCTTC
V: TRBV5-4; size: once; J: TRBJ2-5; D: -; CDR3: CASSFKETQYF; DNA: TGTGCCAGCAGCTTCAAAGAGACCCAGTACTTC
V: TRBV2; size: few; J: TRBJ2-4; D: TRBD2; CDR3: CASLLGLALLPQYF; DNA: TGTGCCAGTCTTCTCGGACTAGCGTTACTCCCCCAGTACTTC
V: TRBV9; size: -; J: TRBJ2-7; D: TRBD1; CDR3: CASSLSGTGPYEQYF; DNA: TGTGCCAGCAGCCTCTCCGGGACAGGGCCCTACGAGCAGTACTTC
V: TRBV18; size: -; J: TRBJ1-1; D: TRBD1; CDR3: CASSLTGQSNTEAFF; DNA: TGTGCCAGCTCACTAACGGGACAGTCGAACACTGAAGCTTTCTTT
V: TRBV28; size: -; J: TRBJ1-1; D: TRBD1; CDR3: CASSLDGQGDTEAFF; DNA: TGTGCCAGCAGTTTAGACGGTCAGGGGGATACTGAAGCTTTCTTT
V: TRBV11-2; size: -; J: TRBJ2-1; D: TRBD2; CDR3: CASSTRRGTRDEQFF; DNA: TGTGCCAGCAGCACGCGACGCGGGACTAGAGATGAGCAGTTCTTC